Here is one TCR beta chain with its context. The data were produced by immunoSEQ multiplex PCR, yet TCRdb's version contains in-frame clones alone and is incomplete. The sample includes around 13,000 clones, approximately 73% seen only once; the top ten take 17%. The data derive from a study of ipilimumab plus nivolumab after autologous stem cell transplantation. Checkpoint therapy with ipilimumab 1 mg/kg began 14 to 28 days after transplant. The germline V gene has CDR1 SQVTM and CDR2 ANQGSEA. This CDR3 contains 12 residues. Trimming left V 3 bases short and J 6 bases short, with 11 bases between. The source material was PBMCs, sampled in a trial of ipilimumab plus nivolumab as post-transplant consolidation. The J gene is TRBJ2-5, the V gene TRBV29-1; D is unresolved. This clonotype originated in a male donor with diffuse large B-cell lymphoma. The CDR3 region is CSVDLSRQTQYF. CDR3 bases: TGCAGCGTTGATCTCAGCCGACAGACCCAGTACTTC.